This TCR beta chain was sequenced for a study of T cells in Graves' hyperthyroidism and ophthalmopathy. TCR beta CDR3 region amplification was performed from RNA transcripts. The study used the HTBI primer set for a first-round RT-PCR of the TCR CDR3. TCRdb called the multiplex PCR reads again in MiXCR, with one record for every CDR3 protein. Of 500,000 to 600,000 distinct CDR3 sequences in the sample, about 43% were seen once. The CDR3 extends over 18 amino acids. Germline CDR1 is ENHRY and CDR2 is SYGVKD. After removal of 3 bases from V and 3 bases from J, the junction contained 11 bases not matched to a gene.

The source material was peripheral blood or thyroid tissue (not recorded which). The sequence came from a woman aged 18-30 years with Graves' hyperthyroidism. The gene calls are TRBV10-3 and TRBJ2-6; 7 bases agree with TRBD1. CDR3 sequence reads: CAISDGLDRSYGANVLTF. As DNA, the CDR3 is TGTGCCATCAGTGATGGATTGGACAGGTCCTATGGGGCCAACGTCCTGACTTTC.